This passage covers 28 T cell receptor beta chains from one sample sequenced in a study of T cell responses to AZD1222 COVID-19 vaccine. TCRdb's table, derived via immunoSEQ multiplex PCR, lists solely in-frame clones and lacks some. The repertoire holds 95,000 or so clones, with nearly 90% as singletons. Sample: peripheral blood, taken on day 0 of MenACWY control vaccination. The receptors derive from an adult in good health.

In its sample, this clone was seen once. The chain joins TRBV4-3 to TRBJ2-1; the match to TRBD2 covers 11 bases. The CDR3 is made up of 17 amino acids. Germline-derived CDR1 and CDR2 are LGHNA and YSLEER. Trimming removed 1 base from V and 5 bases from J; junction bases left unmatched: 7. CDR3 region: CASSQGVAGGRNNEQFF. Here the CDR3 DNA reads TGCGCCAGCAGCCAAGGGGTAGCGGGGGGGAGAAACAATGAGCAGTTCTTC.

In this sample, this clone turned up once. The rearrangement uses TRBV28 and TRBJ1-4; the D gene is possibly TRBD1 (5 bases). Trimming removed 1 base at V and 8 bases at J, with 11 bases between. The CDR3 extends over 14 amino acids. Germline loops: CDR1 MDHEN, CDR2 SYDVKM. This chain's CDR3 is CASSLSGPREKLFF. The CDR3 DNA reads as TGTGCCAGCAGTTTATCAGGGCCCCGGGAAAAACTGTTTTTT.

This sequence joins TRBV3-1 (or the pseudogene TRBV3-2) and TRBJ2-3; D ambiguous. CDR3 size: 12 residues. Germline CDR1 reads LGHDT; CDR2 reads YNNKEL (reference sequence). Trimming stripped 4 bases from V and 4 bases from J, with 6 bases between. CDR3 DNA sequence: TGTGCCAGCAGCCCCGTGTCAGATACGCAGTATTTT. Translating gives CASSPVSDTQYF.

This chain links TRBV14 with TRBJ2-3; 7 positions agree with TRBD2. V lost 0 bases to trimming and J lost 0 bases; unmatched junction nucleotides: 6. The germline gives CDR1 SGHDN, CDR2 FVKESK. The CDR3 sequence is 17 residues long. The CDR3 is CASSQDWGGASTDTQYF. Written as DNA, the CDR3 is TGTGCCAGCAGCCAAGATTGGGGGGGAGCCAGCACAGATACGCAGTATTTT.

The DNA of the CDR3 is TGTGCCAGCGGTAGACTAGGGGGCACAGATACGCAGTATTTT. It yields the protein CASGRLGGTDTQYF. This sequence joins TRBV6-5 and TRBJ2-3; D possibly corresponds to TRBD2 (6 bases). Germline V gives CDR1 MNHEY, CDR2 SVGAGI. V was trimmed by 8 bases and J by 1 base, leaving 13 bases between them. The CDR3 is 14 residues long.

V usage is TRBV18 and J usage is TRBJ2-3, with 7 bases matching TRBD1. The V gene's germline CDR1 is KGHSH and CDR2 LQKENI. The junction had 5 bases not matched to a gene; V was cut back by 3 bases and J by 2 bases. This CDR3 has 15 residues. The CDR3 DNA reads as TGTGCCAGCTCACCGAGACAGGGATCCACAGATACGCAGTATTTT. Protein product: CASSPRQGSTDTQYF.

V is TRBV19 and J is TRBJ1-4; TRBD1 is a possible D gene (5 bases). V was pared by 1 base and J by 7 bases, with 13 bases between. CDR3 size: 15 residues. Germline V lookup: CDR1 LNHDA, CDR2 SQIVND (reference sequence). The CDR3 spells CASSIGTRASEKLFF. The CDR3 region has the DNA TGTGCCAGTAGTATAGGGACCAGGGCAAGTGAAAAACTGTTTTTT.

The V gene is TRBV5-6, the J gene TRBJ1-5, with D unresolved. The ends were cut back, 4 bases at V and 7 bases at J, with 21 bases in the middle. CDR1 SGHDT and CDR2 YYEEEE come from the germline V gene. The CDR3 extends over 16 amino acids. As DNA, the CDR3 is TGTGCCAGCAGCGCCTATTATTTGGGGTCCATGCAGCCCCAGCATTTT. Encoded protein: CASSAYYLGSMQPQHF.

The chain recombines TRBV5-1 with TRBJ2-5; no definite D call. Germline V gives CDR1 SGHRS, CDR2 YFSETQ. V was cut by 0 bases and J by 5 bases, with 11 bases left in between. The CDR3 runs 14 residues. CDR3: CASSLEGNGETQYF. CDR3 coding DNA: TGCGCCAGCAGCTTGGAAGGGAACGGTGAGACCCAGTACTTC.

This clone was recorded once. V and J are TRBV5-1 and TRBJ1-2; TRBD1 might be the D (5 bases). This CDR3 comprises 13 residues. V was clipped by 0 bases and J by 8 bases, with 11 bases between them. Germline V gene lookup returns CDR1 SGHRS and CDR2 YFSETQ. DNA for the CDR3: TGCGCCAGCAGCTTGGGACAGTACAGCGGCTACACCTTC. It yields the protein CASSLGQYSGYTF.

This rearrangement joins TRBV7-8 to TRBJ1-2; possible D gene TRBD1, 5 bases. This CDR3 comprises 15 residues. Trimming removed 5 bases at V and 0 bases at J, with 13 bases between. Germline CDR1 is SGHVS and CDR2 is FQNEAQ. CDR3 nucleotides: TGTGCCAGCAGCAGAACAGGTTCGGCTAACTATGGCTACACCTTC. Residues: CASSRTGSANYGYTF. Complete variable domain (other parts from reference TRBV7-8 and TRBJ1-2): GAGVSQSPRYKVAKRGQDVALRCDPISGHVSLFWYQQALGQGPEFLTYFQNEAQLDKSGLPSDRFFAERPEGSVSTLKIQRTQQEDSAVYLCASSRTGSANYGYTFGSGTRLTVV.

The V and J genes are TRBV11-3 and TRBJ2-1; D possibly corresponds to TRBD1 (5 bases). The V end lost 1 base, the J end lost 6 bases, and 7 bases lay between the germline ends. CDR1 is SGHNT, CDR2 YENEEA, per germline. CDR3 size: 13 residues. For the CDR3, the DNA is TGTGCCAGCAGCTTAGGTCAGGGCAATGAGCAGTTCTTC. Translated, it gives CASSLGQGNEQFF.

The V gene is TRBV19, the J gene TRBJ2-3, with a tentative D call TRBD2 (5 bases). The CDR3 extends over 13 amino acids. In germline, CDR1 is LNHDA, CDR2 SQIVND (reference sequence). Trimming cost V 4 bases and J 0 bases, with 5 bases left between them. The CDR3 reads CASSSGSTDTQYF. The CDR3 DNA reads as TGTGCCAGTAGTAGCGGGAGCACAGATACGCAGTATTTT.

J is TRBJ1-2 and V is TRBV24-1; 7 nucleotides agree with TRBD1. CDR3 length equals 14 residues. Per germline, CDR1 KGHDR and CDR2 SFDVKD. With 3 bases clipped from V and 4 bases from J, the junction kept 4 bases outside the gene matches. CDR3 region: CATSDPGQPYGYTF. The CDR3, as DNA: TGTGCCACCAGTGATCCGGGACAGCCCTATGGCTACACCTTC.

The rearrangement uses TRBV6-2 or TRBV6-3 and TRBJ2-7, with D tentatively TRBD2 (6 bases). Trimming shortened V by 0 bases and J by 9 bases, and 18 bases separated the two germline ends. Looked up from germline, CDR1 is MNHEY and CDR2 is SVGEGT. The CDR3 length is 15 residues. Here the CDR3 reads CASSYSGGSRGTQYF. The DNA for the CDR3 is TGTGCCAGCAGTTACTCGGGTGGGTCCCGCGGGACGCAGTACTTC.

The V gene is TRBV2, the J gene TRBJ1-1, with a possible D match to TRBD1 (5 bases). Trimming removed 3 bases from V and 10 bases from J, with 18 bases in between. Germline values: CDR1 SNHLY, CDR2 FYNNEI. The CDR3 is made up of 14 amino acids. The CDR3 here is CASSEVLSGARAFF. The CDR3 DNA reads as TGTGCCAGCAGTGAGGTCCTTTCCGGGGCTCGAGCTTTCTTT.

The chain joins TRBV5-4 to TRBJ2-1; possibly TRBD1 or TRBD2 for D (6 bases each). This CDR3 spans 15 amino acids. Trimming shortened V by 2 bases and J by 4 bases, and 13 bases separated the two germline ends. CDR1 and CDR2 (germline): SGHNT, YYREEE (reference sequence). The CDR3 nucleotides read TGTGCCAGCAGCTTCTCCGGGGGCCAGTACAATGAGCAGTTCTTC. Translation: CASSFSGGQYNEQFF.

V and J are TRBV18 and TRBJ1-2; 7 nucleotides agree with TRBD1. This CDR3 spans 15 amino acids. V dropped 3 bases and J dropped 6; count of bases not matched to a gene: 10. Germline V lookup: CDR1 KGHSH, CDR2 LQKENI. CDR3 DNA: TGTGCCAGCTCACCCCCAAGGGAAGGGGGCAATGGCTACACCTTC. It is translated as CASSPPREGGNGYTF.

The chain employs TRBV6-5 and TRBJ2-5; D might be TRBD1 (6 bases). Germline CDR1 MNHEY, CDR2 SVGAGI. The CDR3 sequence is 15 residues long. Trimming took off 6 bases at V and 4 bases at J, with 18 bases between the two ends. The CDR3 protein is CASRESGQRLETQYF. The CDR3 DNA follows: TGTGCCAGCAGGGAGTCCGGACAGCGTTTAGAGACCCAGTACTTC.

This clone was recorded once. This sequence joins TRBV29-1 and TRBJ2-1; D may correspond to TRBD1 or TRBD2 (5 bases each). CDR3 length equals 14 residues. Looked up from germline, CDR1 is SQVTM and CDR2 is ANQGSEA. V lost 6 bases and J lost 0, with 12 bases in between. This CDR3 is CSVVGVVSYNEQFF. The CDR3 bases are TGCAGCGTGGTGGGGGTCGTCTCCTACAATGAGCAGTTCTTC.

V gene TRBV5-6 combines with J gene TRBJ1-6, with D unclear. Germline assignment: CDR1 SGHDT and CDR2 YYEEEE. V gave up 0 bases and J gave up 2 bases, with 12 bases separating them. The CDR3 has 17 residues. This chain's CDR3 is CASSLVAGTTYNSPLHF. CDR3 nucleotides: TGTGCCAGCAGCTTGGTGGCAGGCACGACCTATAATTCACCCCTCCACTTT.

The chain links TRBV4-1 to TRBJ1-5, with a tentative D call TRBD1 (6 bases). The CDR3 has 16 residues. Germline V gene sequence: CDR1 MGHRA, CDR2 YSYEKL. Trimming left V 1 base short and J 0 bases short, with 10 bases between. DNA of the CDR3: TGCGCCAGCAGCCAAGGACAGGTGTATAGCAATCAGCCCCAGCATTTT. Translation: CASSQGQVYSNQPQHF.

V usage is TRBV10-3 and J usage is TRBJ2-3; possible D gene TRBD2, 7 bases. The germline V gene has CDR1 ENHRY and CDR2 SYGVKD. This CDR3 contains 15 residues. Trimming shortened V by 0 bases and J by 6 bases, and 13 bases separated the two germline ends. CDR3 protein: CAISESRRGGDTQYF. CDR3 coding DNA: TGTGCCATCAGTGAGTCCCGGAGGGGGGGGGATACGCAGTATTTT.

The V call is TRBV5-1, the J call TRBJ2-3; TRBD2 matches 8 bases. CDR1 SGHRS and CDR2 YFSETQ come from the germline V gene. V lost 2 bases to trimming and J lost 1 base; unmatched junction nucleotides: 0. There are 14 residues in the CDR3. The CDR3 DNA is TGCGCCAGCAGCTTTAGCGGGGGCACAGATACGCAGTATTTT. Protein: CASSFSGGTDTQYF.

This chain links TRBV7-2 with TRBJ2-7, with a weak D call TRBD1 (6 bases). The CDR3 loop spans 15 amino acids. The germline V gene has CDR1 SGHTA and CDR2 FQGNSA. V was shortened by 3 bases and J by 2 bases, with 14 bases between the two germline ends. CDR3 in DNA: TGTGCCAGCAGCTTGGGTCAGGGGTTCCCCTACGAGCAGTACTTC. This encodes CASSLGQGFPYEQYF.

The rearrangement links TRBV28 to TRBJ2-4; no firm D call. Trimming removed 2 bases at V and 0 bases at J, with 11 bases between. This CDR3 region has 16 residues. Germline V gene lookup returns CDR1 MDHEN and CDR2 SYDVKM. The CDR3 region is CASSLSTLRAKNIQYF. CDR3 coding DNA: TGTGCCAGCAGTTTAAGCACCCTTAGAGCCAAAAACATTCAGTACTTC.

This chain joins TRBV5-5 and TRBJ2-7; no clear D. CDR3 length equals 13 residues. V was cut by 2 bases and J by 0 bases, with 6 bases left in between. Germline V gene sequence: CDR1 SGHKS, CDR2 YYEKEE (reference sequence). CDR3 DNA sequence: TGTGCCAGCAGCTTAGGAATCTCCTACGAGCAGTACTTC. This sequence encodes CASSLGISYEQYF. Full variable domain (missing parts from reference TRBV5-5 and TRBJ2-7): DAGVTQSPTHLIKTRGQQVTLRCSPISGHKSVSWYQQVLGQGPQFIFQYYEKEERGRGNFPDRFSARQFPNYSSELNVNALLLGDSALYLCASSLGISYEQYFGPGTRLTVT.

This chain uses TRBV23-1 with TRBJ1-1, with 10 positions matching TRBD1. TRBV23-1 is known as an ORF, though its function is uncertain. V shed 11 bases, J shed 4 bases, and the junction held 7 bases outside the gene matches. The CDR3 consists of 13 residues. This CDR3 reads CADLRTGGTEAFF. DNA for the CDR3: TGCGCCGACCTTCGGACAGGGGGCACTGAAGCTTTCTTT.